These 9 T cell receptor beta chains came from one sample sequenced in a study of tumor T cells in aggressive B-cell lymphoma. This table comes from immunoSEQ multiplex PCR, and its TCRdb copy is limited to in-frame clones, with some not included. The data show 1,700 or so clones, 80% to 95% seen once. Material for sequencing was tumor tissue. The source is an adult with diffuse large B cell lymphoma. Some clones in this sample may be carry-over from other donors' samples.

V and J are TRBV30 and TRBJ2-4, with D maybe TRBD1 (6 bases). CDR1 GTSNPN and CDR2 SVGIG come from the germline V gene (reference sequence). The V end was cut by 0 bases, the J end by 6 bases, with 9 bases between. There are 13 residues in the CDR3. CDR3 nucleotides: TGTGCCTGGAGTGTACAGGGAAGAAACATTCAGTACTTC. Residues: CAWSVQGRNIQYF.

The chain links TRBV5-4 to TRBJ1-4, with D possibly matching TRBD1 (6 bases). The germline V and J ends were trimmed by 0 bases and 6 bases, with 12 bases remaining between them. Looked up from germline, CDR1 is SGHNT and CDR2 is YYREEE (reference sequence). This CDR3 is 15 amino acids long. In nucleotides, the CDR3 is TGTGCCAGCAGCTTGGGGCCGGGGGGCGATGAAAAACTGTTTTTT. Its protein is CASSLGPGGDEKLFF.

V usage is TRBV18 and J usage is TRBJ2-5, with D unclear. Between the trimmed V and J ends, which lost 4 bases and 5 bases, there was a span of 14 bases. Germline assignment: CDR1 KGHSH and CDR2 LQKENI. The CDR3 has 14 residues. CDR3: CASSHSTKAETQYF. The CDR3 DNA reads as TGTGCCAGCTCACACTCGACAAAGGCGGAGACCCAGTACTTC.

A note on this clone: The junction differs from germline at one of its ends, possibly a read error. This same CDR3 is encoded by further DNA sequences in the sample. The rearrangement uses TRBV14 and TRBJ2-1; 14 bases map to TRBD2. Germline V gene data show CDR1 as SGHDN and CDR2 as FVKESK. The CDR3 is made up of 18 amino acids. This CDR3 reads CASSHPGLAGVRRNEQFF. CDR3 DNA sequence: TGTGCTAGCAGCCATCCGGGACTAGCGGGAGTTCGTCGAAATGAGCAGTTCTTC.

The J gene is TRBJ1-2, the V gene TRBV27; D not resolved. This CDR3 comprises 15 residues. CDR1 MNHEY and CDR2 SMNVEV come from the germline V gene (reference sequence). Trimming removed 3 bases at V and 4 bases at J, with 15 bases between. CDR3 bases: TGTGCCAGCAGTTTTCGGCAGGCGTCTTTCTATGGCTACACCTTC. Its translation: CASSFRQASFYGYTF.

The chain carries TRBV7-9 and TRBJ2-5; 8 bases agree with TRBD1. The CDR3 consists of 13 residues. V was pared by 3 bases and J by 14 bases, with 11 bases of the junction left unmatched. Germline lookup yields CDR1 SEHNR and CDR2 FQNEAQ (reference sequence). This CDR3 reads CASSFGQGYEQYF. DNA for the CDR3: TGTGCCAGCAGCTTCGGACAGGGCTACGAGCAATACTTC.

The chain carries TRBV5-1 and TRBJ2-7; TRBD1 agrees at 7 bases. V lost 3 bases to trimming and J lost 3 bases; unmatched junction nucleotides: 3. Germline values: CDR1 SGHRS, CDR2 YFSETQ. CDR3 length equals 13 residues. CDR3 nucleotides: TGCGCCAGCAGCTCGGGACAGAGCTACGAGCAGTACTTC. Translation: CASSSGQSYEQYF.

The chain recombines TRBV7-6 with TRBJ1-1, with 7 bases lining up with TRBD1. This CDR3 is built from 13 residues. Per the germline V gene, CDR1 is SGHVS and CDR2 is FNYEAQ. V trimming: 5 bases; J trimming: 3 bases; junction bases outside the gene matches: 3. CDR3 loop: CASSRQGYTEAFF. DNA for the CDR3: TGTGCCAGCAGCAGACAGGGATACACTGAAGCTTTCTTT.

The V gene is TRBV9, the J gene TRBJ2-7; the match to TRBD1 covers 10 bases. This CDR3 is built from 14 residues. With V trimmed by 4 bases and J by 4 bases, 5 bases remained unmatched. The germline gives CDR1 SGDLS, CDR2 YYNGEE. The CDR3 region has the DNA TGTGCCAGCAGCCCCTTGGGACAGGGGTACGAGCAGTACTTC. It encodes CASSPLGQGYEQYF.